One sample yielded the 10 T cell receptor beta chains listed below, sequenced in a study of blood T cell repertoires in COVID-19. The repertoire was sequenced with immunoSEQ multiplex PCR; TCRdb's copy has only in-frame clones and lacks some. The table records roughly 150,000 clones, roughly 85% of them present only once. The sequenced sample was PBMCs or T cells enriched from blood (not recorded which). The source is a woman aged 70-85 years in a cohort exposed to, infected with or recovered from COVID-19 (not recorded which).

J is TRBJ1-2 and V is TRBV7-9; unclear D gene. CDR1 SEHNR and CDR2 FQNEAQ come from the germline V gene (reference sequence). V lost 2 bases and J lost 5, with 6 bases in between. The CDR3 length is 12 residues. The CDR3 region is CASSLQQYGYTF. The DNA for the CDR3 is TGTGCCAGCAGCTTACAACAGTATGGCTACACCTTC.

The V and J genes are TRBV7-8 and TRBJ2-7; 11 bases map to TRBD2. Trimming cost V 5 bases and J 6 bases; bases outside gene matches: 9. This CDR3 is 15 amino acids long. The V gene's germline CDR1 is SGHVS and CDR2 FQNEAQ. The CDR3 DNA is TGTGCCAGCAGCACCCGACTAGCGGGATGGGGCGAGCAGTACTTC. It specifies CASSTRLAGWGEQYF.

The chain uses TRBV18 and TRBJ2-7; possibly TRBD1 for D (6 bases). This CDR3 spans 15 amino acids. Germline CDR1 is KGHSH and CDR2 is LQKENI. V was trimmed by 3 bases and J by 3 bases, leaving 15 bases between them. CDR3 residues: CASSPLGQIFYEQYF. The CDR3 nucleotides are TGTGCCAGCTCACCGTTGGGACAAATATTCTACGAGCAGTACTTC. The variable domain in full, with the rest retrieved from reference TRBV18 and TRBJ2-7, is NAGVMQNPRHLVRRRGQEARLRCSPMKGHSHVYWYRQLPEEGLKFMVYLQKENIIDESGMPKERFSAEFPKEGPSILRIQQVVRGDSAAYFCASSPLGQIFYEQYFGPGTRLTVT.

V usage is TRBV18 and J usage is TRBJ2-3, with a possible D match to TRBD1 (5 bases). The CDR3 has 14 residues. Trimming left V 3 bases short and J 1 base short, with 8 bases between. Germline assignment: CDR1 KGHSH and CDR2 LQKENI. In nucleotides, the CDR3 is TGTGCCAGCTCACCGGACACGGGCACAGATACGCAGTATTTT. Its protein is CASSPDTGTDTQYF. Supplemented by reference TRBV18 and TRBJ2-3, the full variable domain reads NAGVMQNPRHLVRRRGQEARLRCSPMKGHSHVYWYRQLPEEGLKFMVYLQKENIIDESGMPKERFSAEFPKEGPSILRIQQVVRGDSAAYFCASSPDTGTDTQYFGPGTRLTVL.

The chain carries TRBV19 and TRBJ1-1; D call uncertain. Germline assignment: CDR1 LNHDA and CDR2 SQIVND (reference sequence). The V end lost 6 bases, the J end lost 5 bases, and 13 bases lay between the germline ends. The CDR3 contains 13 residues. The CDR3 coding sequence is TGTGCCAGTAGCCGATATCACGGGACTGAAGCTTTCTTT. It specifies CASSRYHGTEAFF.

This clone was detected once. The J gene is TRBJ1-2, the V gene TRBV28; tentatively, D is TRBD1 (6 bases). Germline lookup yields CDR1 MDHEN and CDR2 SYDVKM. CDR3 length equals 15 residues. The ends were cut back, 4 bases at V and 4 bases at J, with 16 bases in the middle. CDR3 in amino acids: CASSSPPQGLYGYTF. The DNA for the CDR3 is TGTGCCAGCAGTTCGCCTCCGCAGGGGCTCTATGGCTACACCTTC.

The CDR3 region has the DNA TGTGCCAGTAGTCCAGTAGCGGGAGCCTACGAGCAGTACTTC. This codes for CASSPVAGAYEQYF. The rearrangement uses TRBV19 and TRBJ2-7; 9 nucleotides align to TRBD2. CDR1 and CDR2 (germline): LNHDA, SQIVND (reference sequence). This CDR3 region has 14 residues. Unmatched junction bases numbered 4, after V lost 5 bases and J lost 2 bases.

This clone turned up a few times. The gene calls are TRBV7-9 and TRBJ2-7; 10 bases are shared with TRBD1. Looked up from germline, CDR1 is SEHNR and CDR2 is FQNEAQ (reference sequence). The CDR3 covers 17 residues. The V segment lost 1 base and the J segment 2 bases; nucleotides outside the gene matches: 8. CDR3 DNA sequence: TGTGCCAGCAGCTTAGGGACCGGGACAGGGGAAACCTACGAGCAGTACTTC. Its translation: CASSLGTGTGETYEQYF.

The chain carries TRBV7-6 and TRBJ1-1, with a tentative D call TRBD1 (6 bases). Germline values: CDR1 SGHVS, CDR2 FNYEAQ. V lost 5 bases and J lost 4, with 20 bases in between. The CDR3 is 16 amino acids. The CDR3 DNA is TGTGCCAGCAGCGCCTCCTGGGGGCAGGGGAGCACTGAAGCTTTCTTT. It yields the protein CASSASWGQGSTEAFF.

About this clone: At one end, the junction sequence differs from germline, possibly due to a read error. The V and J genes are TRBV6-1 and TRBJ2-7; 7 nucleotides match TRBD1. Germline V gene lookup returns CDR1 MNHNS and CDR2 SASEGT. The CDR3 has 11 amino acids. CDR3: CASSEEGARRF. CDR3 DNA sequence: TGTGCCAGCAGTGAAGAGGGGGCCAGGCGCTTC.